One T cell receptor beta chain is described in this entry. Using the 5' RACE reads, TCRdb records one entry per CDR3 protein without DNA. This sample's clone table lists hundreds of thousands of distinct CDR3 sequences. The data derive from a study of monozygotic twins with inflammatory bowel disease. The sequence came from a human donor with ulcerative colitis or Crohn's disease, or a healthy co-twin of an affected twin (not recorded which). The sample consisted of blood.

CDR3 loop: CASSLKDRGNTGELFF. The J gene is TRBJ2-2, the V gene TRBV5-5; the D call of TRBD1 rests on TCRdb alone, since no DNA is present to check it. CDR1 and CDR2 (germline): SGHKS, YYEKEE (reference sequence). This CDR3 has 16 amino acids.